This passage covers 25 T cell receptor beta chains from one sample sequenced in a study of blood T cell repertoires in COVID-19. This table comes from immunoSEQ multiplex PCR, and its TCRdb copy is limited to in-frame clones, with some not included. The table includes under 200,000 clones, roughly 88% detected once. The specimen was peripheral blood. These receptors were taken from a man aged 18-30 years with acute or convalescent COVID-19.

The chain employs TRBV5-1 and TRBJ1-5, with 7 nucleotides matching TRBD1. From germline, CDR1 is SGHRS and CDR2 YFSETQ. The CDR3 is made up of 15 amino acids. V dropped 3 bases and J dropped 5; count of bases not matched to a gene: 8. CDR3 DNA: TGCGCCAGCAGCTCATCCGGGACAGATGATCAGCCCCAGCATTTT. Its protein product is CASSSSGTDDQPQHF.

The genes are TRBV11-3 and TRBJ2-2; D not resolved. Germline CDR1 reads SGHNT; CDR2 reads YENEEA. This CDR3 is 11 amino acids long. Trimming stripped 6 bases from V and 4 bases from J, with 3 bases between. The CDR3 DNA sequence: TGTGCCAGCAGGAGCACCGGGGAGCTGTTTTTT. Translating gives CASRSTGELFF.

In its sample, this clone was seen once. The chain employs TRBV10-2 and TRBJ1-2; unclear D gene. The V end lost 3 bases, the J end lost 5 bases, and 13 bases lay between the germline ends. CDR3 length: 14 residues. In germline, CDR1 is WSHSY, CDR2 SAAADI. CDR3 sequence: CASSENSQTYGYTF. DNA for the CDR3: TGCGCCAGCAGTGAAAACAGTCAAACGTATGGCTACACCTTC.

The chain couples TRBV6-2 or TRBV6-3 to TRBJ1-6; TRBD1 matches 7 bases. The germline CDR1 and CDR2 sequences are MNHEY and SVGEGT. This CDR3 region has 17 residues. J gave up 5 bases and V 5 bases, and 12 bases lay outside the gene matches. CDR3 in DNA: TGTGCCAGCAGTGCTTTCACTTTCGGGACAGATAATTCACCCCTCCACTTT. Translation gives CASSAFTFGTDNSPLHF.

This clone has more than one count but fewer than ten. This sequence joins TRBV18 and TRBJ2-7, with unresolved D. Germline loops: CDR1 KGHSH, CDR2 LQKENI. This CDR3 contains 13 residues. V was shortened by 0 bases and J by 1 base, with 4 bases between the two germline ends. The CDR3 here is CASSPPNSYEQYF. CDR3 nucleotide sequence: TGTGCCAGCTCACCACCTAATTCCTACGAGCAGTACTTC.

This rearrangement joins TRBV27 to TRBJ1-2; unclear D gene. This CDR3 contains 13 residues. Germline V lookup: CDR1 MNHEY, CDR2 SMNVEV (reference sequence). Trimming removed 5 bases at V and 0 bases at J, with 7 bases between. CDR3 sequence: CASSPSANYGYTF. The CDR3, as DNA: TGTGCCAGCAGTCCCTCAGCTAACTATGGCTACACCTTC.

The V and J genes are TRBV5-1 and TRBJ2-3, with D possibly being TRBD1 (6 bases). V shed 1 base and J shed 4 bases, with 10 bases lying between them. From germline, CDR1 is SGHRS and CDR2 YFSETQ. CDR3 length: 14 residues. The CDR3 DNA reads as TGCGCCAGCAGCTTGAACAGGGTGGCAGATACGCAGTATTTT. Its translation is CASSLNRVADTQYF. Based on the CDR3 plus reference TRBV5-1 and TRBJ2-3, the full variable domain is KAGVTQTPRYLIKTRGQQVTLSCSPISGHRSVSWYQQTPGQGLQFLFEYFSETQRNKGNFPGRFSGRQFSNSRSEMNVSTLELGDSALYLCASSLNRVADTQYFGPGTRLTVL.

The chain combines TRBV6-6 with TRBJ2-3, with a possible D match to TRBD2 (6 bases). Germline V gives CDR1 MNHNY, CDR2 SVGAGI (reference sequence). The CDR3 totals 13 residues. V was shortened by 5 bases and J by 5 bases, with 11 bases between the two germline ends. CDR3 amino acids: CASSIIGGDTQYF. CDR3 in DNA: TGTGCCAGCAGTATCATCGGGGGAGATACGCAGTATTTT.

This chain uses TRBV9 with TRBJ1-2; D is ambiguous. This CDR3 has 12 amino acids. The V and J ends lost 2 bases and 5 bases respectively, with 7 bases between them. CDR1 and CDR2 (germline): SGDLS, YYNGEE. DNA for the CDR3: TGTGCCAGCAGCGTTGGGCAATATGGCTACACCTTC. Protein sequence: CASSVGQYGYTF.

The chain is built from TRBV7-9 and TRBJ2-1; D gene ambiguous. Between the trimmed V and J ends, which lost 1 base and 3 bases, there was a span of 13 bases. Germline CDR1 SEHNR, CDR2 FQNEAQ (reference sequence). This CDR3 is built from 16 residues. CDR3 protein: CASSLGAQLHYNEQFF. The CDR3 region has the DNA TGTGCCAGCAGCTTAGGGGCACAACTTCACTACAATGAGCAGTTCTTC.

The gene calls are TRBV5-1 and TRBJ1-1, with D possibly TRBD1 on 5 matching bases. The CDR3 totals 14 residues. V lost 3 bases and J lost 4, with 13 bases in between. Germline CDR1 is SGHRS and CDR2 is YFSETQ. The CDR3 reads CASSSGLTTTEAFF. The CDR3 bases are TGCGCCAGCAGCTCGGGACTAACTACCACTGAAGCTTTCTTT.

The chain links TRBV6-5 to TRBJ2-7; 9 nucleotides match TRBD2. Germline trimming cut 6 bases from V and 5 bases from J; bases unmatched to any gene: 11. The germline V gene has CDR1 MNHEY and CDR2 SVGAGI. This CDR3 comprises 15 residues. CDR3: CASSPGGGERDEQYF. The DNA of the CDR3 is TGTGCCAGCAGCCCAGGCGGGGGGGAGAGGGACGAGCAGTACTTC.

The chain joins TRBV5-1 to TRBJ2-2; possible D gene TRBD1, 6 bases. V lost 4 bases and J lost 6, with 16 bases in between. The CDR3 totals 15 residues. Germline V gene lookup returns CDR1 SGHRS and CDR2 YFSETQ. The CDR3 region has the DNA TGCGCCAGCAGCCTAGGACAGATACAGGCCGGGGAGCTGTTTTTT. Translating gives CASSLGQIQAGELFF.

This chain uses TRBV6-5 with TRBJ1-2; TRBD1 is a possible D gene (6 bases). The germline gives CDR1 MNHEY, CDR2 SVGAGI. The V and J ends lost 6 bases and 6 bases respectively, with 17 bases between them. The CDR3 is 14 amino acids. For the CDR3, the DNA is TGTGCCAGCAGGCCATACAGGGACCCCGATGGCTACACCTTC. It yields the protein CASRPYRDPDGYTF.

The chain joins TRBV6-5 to TRBJ1-5; 11 bases fit TRBD1. The CDR3 contains 15 residues. The J segment lost 6 bases and the V segment lost 6 bases, leaving 7 bases of the junction unmatched. Germline V gene lookup returns CDR1 MNHEY and CDR2 SVGAGI. CDR3 sequence (DNA): TGTGCCAGCAGCGTTGGACAGGGGGCGGGTCAGCCCCAGCATTTT. Amino acid sequence: CASSVGQGAGQPQHF.

The V call is TRBV18, the J call TRBJ1-3; tentative D call: TRBD1 (6 bases). From germline, CDR1 is KGHSH and CDR2 LQKENI. The V end was cut by 0 bases, the J end by 4 bases, with 10 bases between. CDR3 length equals 15 residues. The CDR3 sequence: CASSPPGARGNTIYF. The CDR3 DNA sequence: TGTGCCAGCTCACCACCGGGGGCGCGGGGAAACACCATATATTTT.

The chain carries TRBV9 and TRBJ2-2; 9 nucleotides match TRBD1. Germline V lookup: CDR1 SGDLS, CDR2 YYNGEE. After removal of 3 bases from V and 2 bases from J, the junction contained 5 bases not matched to a gene. The CDR3 is 16 amino acids. DNA for the CDR3: TGTGCCAGCAGCGCGACAGGGGGAAGTAACACCGGGGAGCTGTTTTTT. Translation gives CASSATGGSNTGELFF.

V and J are TRBV5-5 and TRBJ1-1, with 9 bases lining up with TRBD1. The trim removed 2 bases at V and 4 bases at J, leaving 12 bases unmatched. The germline V gene encodes CDR1 SGHKS and CDR2 YYEKEE (reference sequence). The CDR3 length is 17 residues. The CDR3 coding sequence is TGTGCCAGCAGCTTCAACCCGGGACAGGGCTCCATCACTGAAGCTTTCTTT. Translation: CASSFNPGQGSITEAFF.

This rearrangement joins TRBV28 to TRBJ1-2; no definite D call. V lost 6 bases to trimming and J lost 5 bases, with 10 bases between them. This CDR3 has 12 amino acids. Per the germline V gene, CDR1 is MDHEN and CDR2 is SYDVKM. CDR3 bases: TGTGCCAGCAGCCAGGCGGGGTATGGCTACACCTTC. Translating it yields CASSQAGYGYTF.

The rearrangement joins TRBV14 to TRBJ2-2; 7 bases are shared with TRBD2. The CDR3 runs 13 residues. Unmatched junction bases numbered 1, after V lost 4 bases and J lost 5 bases. Germline CDR1 reads SGHDN; CDR2 reads FVKESK. The CDR3 sequence: CASSLLATGELFF. The DNA of the CDR3 is TGTGCCAGCAGCCTACTAGCGACCGGGGAGCTGTTTTTT.

The chain recombines TRBV27 with TRBJ1-2; weak D call: TRBD1 (6 bases). There are 13 residues in the CDR3. The V and J ends lost 1 base and 8 bases respectively, with 11 bases between them. CDR1 MNHEY and CDR2 SMNVEV come from the germline V gene (reference sequence). The CDR3 nucleotides read TGTGCCAGCAGTTTATTACAGGACAGCGGCTACACCTTC. Protein sequence: CASSLLQDSGYTF.

J is TRBJ1-4 and V is TRBV30; TRBD1 might be the D (6 bases). This CDR3 is built from 14 residues. CDR1 is GTSNPN and CDR2 is SVGIG in the germline V gene (reference sequence). Trimming took 6 bases from V and 3 from J, leaving 14 bases between them. CDR3 sequence reads: CACSRQVSNEKLFF. DNA of the CDR3: TGTGCCTGCTCGAGACAGGTATCTAATGAAAAACTGTTTTTT.

The rearrangement links TRBV24-1 to TRBJ1-1; perhaps TRBD1 as D (6 bases). The CDR3 length is 14 residues. V lost 5 bases and J 0 bases, leaving 9 bases between the germline ends. Germline lookup yields CDR1 KGHDR and CDR2 SFDVKD. The CDR3 loop is CATSGGGLNTEAFF. CDR3 nucleotides: TGTGCCACCAGTGGGGGGGGGCTGAACACTGAAGCTTTCTTT.

The chain employs TRBV2 and TRBJ1-2, with D unresolved. This CDR3 is built from 14 residues. V was pared by 7 bases and J by 2 bases, with 14 bases between. The germline V gene encodes CDR1 SNHLY and CDR2 FYNNEI. The CDR3 DNA sequence: TGTGCCAGCATCGGAGGTGTAGGGAACTATGGCTACACCTTC. It translates to CASIGGVGNYGYTF.

CDR3: CASSLGAGGLDTQYF. The CDR3 DNA is TGTGCCAGCAGTCTTGGGGCAGGTGGGTTAGATACGCAGTATTTT. This chain uses TRBV27 with TRBJ2-3, with D possibly being TRBD1 (5 bases). CDR1 and CDR2 from the germline V gene are MNHEY and SMNVEV (reference sequence). There are 15 residues in the CDR3. Trimming removed 5 bases from V and 5 bases from J, with 17 bases in between.